A selection of T cell receptor beta chains follows, all from one sample in a study of T cells after yellow fever vaccination. TCRdb reprocessed the 5' RACE reads via MiXCR and lists one record per CDR3 protein. Of some 200,000 distinct CDR3 sequences listed, more than 9.5% are singletons. Source: CD8+ T cells sorted from PBMCs, taken 15 days after the yellow fever booster vaccination. The source is a man between 18 and 35 years old who received the YFV17D yellow fever vaccine. CDR3s include the opening cysteine and the closing phenylalanine or tryptophan.

TRBV9 | CASSVAQDSPDTQYF
TRBV7-9 | CASSSGPYNSPLHF
TRBV5-1 | CASSPDSYTEAFF
TRBV4-1 | CASSQETSGVQETQYF
TRBV9 | CASRRTDSSGANVLTF
TRBV18 | CASSPWTSATSSYNEQFF
TRBV27 | CASSDSGVGSYEQYF
TRBV4-3 | CASSLAQGTNTQYF
TRBV4-3 | CASSPEPDVTLYGYTF
TRBV7-8 | CASSPVAGAQEQYF